This T cell receptor beta chain came from a study of shared clonotypes between healthy human individuals. Notes on the study in general: The generation probabilities recorded for non-shared clonotypes fell below those of clonotypes shared by all four donors. Represented genetic and exposure-history diversity was restricted by having few donors.

This table comes from immunoSEQ multiplex PCR, and its TCRdb copy is limited to in-frame clones, with some not included. Of about 960,000 clones in the sample, more than 75% were seen once. The CDR3 sequence is 14 residues long. Germline assignment: CDR1 WNHNN and CDR2 SYGVQD (reference sequence). Unmatched junction bases numbered 5, after V lost 6 bases and J lost 4 bases. Only one count was recorded for this clone. What it recognizes is unknown. The V and J genes are TRBV10-1 and TRBJ2-1; 8 bases agree with TRBD2. The clonotype comes from a young man in good health. Sequences were obtained from memory CD4+ T cells sorted from blood. The subset: CD45RA-negative fraction. CDR3 in amino acids: CASRAAGDYNEQFF. Here the CDR3 DNA reads TGCGCCAGCAGGGCAGCGGGGGATTACAATGAGCAGTTCTTC.